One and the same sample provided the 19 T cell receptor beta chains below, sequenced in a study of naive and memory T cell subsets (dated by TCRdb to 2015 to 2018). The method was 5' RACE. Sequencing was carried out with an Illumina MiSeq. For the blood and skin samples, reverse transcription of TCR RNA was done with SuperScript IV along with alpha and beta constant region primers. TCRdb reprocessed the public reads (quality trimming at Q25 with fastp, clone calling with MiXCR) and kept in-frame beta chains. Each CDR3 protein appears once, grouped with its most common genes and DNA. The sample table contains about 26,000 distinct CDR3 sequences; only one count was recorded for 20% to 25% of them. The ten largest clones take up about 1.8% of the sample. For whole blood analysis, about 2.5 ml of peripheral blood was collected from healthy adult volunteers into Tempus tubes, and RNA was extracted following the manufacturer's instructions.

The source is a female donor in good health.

The CDR3 nucleotides are TGTGCCAGCAGATGGACTAGCGGTATAAACAATGAGCAGTTCTTC. Protein sequence: CASRWTSGINNEQFF. The chain recombines TRBV6-6 with TRBJ2-1, with 10 positions matching TRBD2. The J segment lost 5 bases and the V segment lost 6 bases, leaving 7 bases of the junction unmatched. Germline lookup yields CDR1 MNHNY and CDR2 SVGAGI (reference sequence). The CDR3 sequence is 15 residues long.

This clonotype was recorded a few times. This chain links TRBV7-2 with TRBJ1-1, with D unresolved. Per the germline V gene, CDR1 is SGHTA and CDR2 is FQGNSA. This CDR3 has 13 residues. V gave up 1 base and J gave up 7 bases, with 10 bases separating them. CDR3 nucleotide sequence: TGTGCCAGCAGCTTAGGCGGACCCAGTGAAGCTTTCTTT. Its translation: CASSLGGPSEAFF.

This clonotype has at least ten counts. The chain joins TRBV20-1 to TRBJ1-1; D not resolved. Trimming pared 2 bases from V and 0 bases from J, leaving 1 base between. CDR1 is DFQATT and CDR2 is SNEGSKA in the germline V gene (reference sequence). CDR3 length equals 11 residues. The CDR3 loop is CSARLNTEAFF. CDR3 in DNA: TGCAGTGCTAGATTGAACACTGAAGCTTTCTTT.

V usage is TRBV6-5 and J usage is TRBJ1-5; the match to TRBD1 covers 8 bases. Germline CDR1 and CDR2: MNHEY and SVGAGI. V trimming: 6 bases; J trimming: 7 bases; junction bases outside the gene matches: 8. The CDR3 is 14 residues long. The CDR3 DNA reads TGTGCCAGCAGAGCCGAACAGGGGGGCCAGCCCCAGCATTTT. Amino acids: CASRAEQGGQPQHF.

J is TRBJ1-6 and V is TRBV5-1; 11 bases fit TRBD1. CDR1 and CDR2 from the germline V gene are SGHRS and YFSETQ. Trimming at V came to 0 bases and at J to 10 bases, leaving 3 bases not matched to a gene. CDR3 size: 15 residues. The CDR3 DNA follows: TGCGCCAGCAGCTTGGCGGACAGGGGGCAATCACCCCTCCACTTT. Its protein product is CASSLADRGQSPLHF.

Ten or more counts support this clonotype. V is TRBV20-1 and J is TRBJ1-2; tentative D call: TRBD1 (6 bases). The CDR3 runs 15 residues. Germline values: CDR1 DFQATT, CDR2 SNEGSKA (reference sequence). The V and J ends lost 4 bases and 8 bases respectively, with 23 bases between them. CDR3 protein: CSANLGAGEGEGYTF. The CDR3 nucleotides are TGCAGTGCTAACCTTGGGGCAGGGGAGGGGGAAGGCTACACCTTC.

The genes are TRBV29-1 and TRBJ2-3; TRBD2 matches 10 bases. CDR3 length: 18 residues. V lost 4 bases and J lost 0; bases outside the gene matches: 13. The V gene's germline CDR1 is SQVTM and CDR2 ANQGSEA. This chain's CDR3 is CSVARYQLAGASTDTQYF. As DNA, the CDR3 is TGCAGCGTTGCGAGGTATCAGCTAGCGGGGGCCAGCACAGATACGCAGTATTTT.

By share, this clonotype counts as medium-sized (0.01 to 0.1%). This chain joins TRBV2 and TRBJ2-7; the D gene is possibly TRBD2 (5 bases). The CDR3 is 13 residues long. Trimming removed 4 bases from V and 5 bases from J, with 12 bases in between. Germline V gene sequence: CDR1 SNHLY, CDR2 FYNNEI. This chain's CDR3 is CASSAWAGHEQYF. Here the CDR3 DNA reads TGTGCCAGCAGTGCCTGGGCGGGCCACGAGCAGTACTTC. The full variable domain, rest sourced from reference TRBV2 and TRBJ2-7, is EPEVTQTPSHQVTQMGQEVILRCVPISNHLYFYWYRQILGQKVEFLVSFYNNEISEKSEIFDDQFSVERPDGSNFTLKIRSTKLEDSAMYFCASSAWAGHEQYFGPGTRLTVT.

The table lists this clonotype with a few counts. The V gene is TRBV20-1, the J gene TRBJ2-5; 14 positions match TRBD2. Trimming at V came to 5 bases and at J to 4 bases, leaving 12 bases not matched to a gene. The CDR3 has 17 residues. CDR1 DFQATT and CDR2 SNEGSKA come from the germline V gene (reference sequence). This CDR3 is CSAESETSGRAIETQYF. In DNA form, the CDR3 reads TGCAGTGCTGAAAGCGAGACTAGCGGGAGGGCAATAGAGACCCAGTACTTC.

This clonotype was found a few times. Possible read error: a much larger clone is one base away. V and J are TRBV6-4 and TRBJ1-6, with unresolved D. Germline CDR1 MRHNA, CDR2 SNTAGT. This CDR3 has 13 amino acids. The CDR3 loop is CATRIGMNSPLNF. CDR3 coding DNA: TGTGCCACACGAATTGGTATGAATTCACCCCTCAACTTT.

The CDR3 region has the DNA TGTGCCATCAGTACAGGGGTTGGCTATGGCTACACCTTC. Translation gives CAISTGVGYGYTF. J is TRBJ1-2 and V is TRBV10-3, with 7 bases fitting TRBD1. The germline gives CDR1 ENHRY, CDR2 SYGVKD. J was trimmed by 4 bases and V by 5 bases; bases with no gene match: 4. There are 13 residues in the CDR3.

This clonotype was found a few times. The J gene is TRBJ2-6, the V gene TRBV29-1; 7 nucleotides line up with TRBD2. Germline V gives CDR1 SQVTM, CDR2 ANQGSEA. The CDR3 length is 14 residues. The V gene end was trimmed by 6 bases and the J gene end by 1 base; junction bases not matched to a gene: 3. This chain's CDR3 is CSVPRESGANVLTF. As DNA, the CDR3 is TGCAGCGTGCCGCGGGAGTCTGGGGCCAACGTCCTGACTTTC.

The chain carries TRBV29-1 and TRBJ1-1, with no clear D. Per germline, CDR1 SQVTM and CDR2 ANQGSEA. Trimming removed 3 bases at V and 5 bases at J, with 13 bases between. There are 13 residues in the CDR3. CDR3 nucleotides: TGCAGCGTTGAGGGCCTATTGGGGACTGAAGCTTTCTTT. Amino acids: CSVEGLLGTEAFF.

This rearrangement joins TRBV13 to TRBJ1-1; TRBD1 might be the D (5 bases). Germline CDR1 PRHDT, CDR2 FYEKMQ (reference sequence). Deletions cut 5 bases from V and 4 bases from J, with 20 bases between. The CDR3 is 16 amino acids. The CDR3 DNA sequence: TGTGCCAGCAGCCTTCGGGGCAGGGTTTATAGCACTGAAGCTTTCTTT. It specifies CASSLRGRVYSTEAFF.

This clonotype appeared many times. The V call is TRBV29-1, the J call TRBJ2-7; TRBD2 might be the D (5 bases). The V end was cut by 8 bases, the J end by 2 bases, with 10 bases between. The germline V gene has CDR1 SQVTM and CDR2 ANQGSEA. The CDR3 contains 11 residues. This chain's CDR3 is CSIALAYEQYF. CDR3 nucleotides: TGCAGCATAGCGCTTGCCTACGAGCAGTACTTC.

The CDR3 DNA sequence: TGTGCCAGCACTGCGGACAGGTTTCCGAATACGCAGTATTTT. Its translation is CASTADRFPNTQYF. The chain has TRBV7-2 and TRBJ2-3; 7 bases align to TRBD1. Germline V gene sequence: CDR1 SGHTA, CDR2 FQGNSA. This CDR3 has 14 amino acids. With 7 bases clipped from V and 7 bases from J, the junction kept 11 bases outside the gene matches.

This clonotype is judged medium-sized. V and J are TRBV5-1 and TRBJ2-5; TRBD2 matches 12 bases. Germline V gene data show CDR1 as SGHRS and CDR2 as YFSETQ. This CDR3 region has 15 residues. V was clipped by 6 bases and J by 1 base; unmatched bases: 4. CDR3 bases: TGCGCCAGCACATCTAGCGGGAGGGGCCAAGAGACCCAGTACTTC. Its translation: CASTSSGRGQETQYF.

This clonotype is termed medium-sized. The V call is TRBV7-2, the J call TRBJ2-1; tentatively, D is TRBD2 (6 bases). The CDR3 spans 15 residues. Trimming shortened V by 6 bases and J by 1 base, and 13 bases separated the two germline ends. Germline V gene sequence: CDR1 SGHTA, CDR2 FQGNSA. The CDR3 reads CASSQRGGSYNEQFF. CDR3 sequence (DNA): TGTGCCAGCAGTCAAAGAGGAGGGTCCTACAATGAGCAGTTCTTC.

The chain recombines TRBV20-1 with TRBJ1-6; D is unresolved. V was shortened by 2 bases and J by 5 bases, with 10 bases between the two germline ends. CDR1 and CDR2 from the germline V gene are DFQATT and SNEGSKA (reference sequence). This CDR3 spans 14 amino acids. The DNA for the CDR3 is TGCAGTGCTAGATATGCCGAGAATAATTCACCCCTCCACTTT. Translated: CSARYAENNSPLHF.